This passage covers 6 T cell receptor beta chains from one sample sequenced in a study of control samples from healthy donors and cancer patients. Generated by immunoSEQ multiplex PCR, the TCRdb table keeps only in-frame clones and is missing some. Among 190,000 or so clones listed, approximately 92% were seen once. The sequenced material came from blood. These receptors were collected from a man between 18 and 35 years old in good health.

V gene TRBV19 combines with J gene TRBJ1-6, with D unclear. V lost 3 bases and J lost 8, with 5 bases in between. This CDR3 comprises 12 residues. Per germline, CDR1 LNHDA and CDR2 SQIVND (reference sequence). The CDR3 is CASSIGDSPLHF. CDR3 sequence (DNA): TGTGCCAGTAGTATTGGGGATTCACCCCTCCACTTT.

This chain joins TRBV5-6 and TRBJ2-7; D might be TRBD2 (7 bases). Germline V lookup: CDR1 SGHDT, CDR2 YYEEEE. This CDR3 contains 14 residues. V was cut by 3 bases and J by 2 bases, with 12 bases left in between. This CDR3 reads CASSYREGTYEQYF. CDR3 coding DNA: TGTGCCAGCAGCTACAGGGAGGGGACCTACGAGCAGTACTTC.

The J gene is TRBJ1-5, the V gene TRBV25-1, with 10 bases fitting TRBD1. This CDR3 has 14 amino acids. V shed 3 bases, J shed 6 bases, and the junction held 2 bases outside the gene matches. The germline V gene encodes CDR1 MGHDK and CDR2 SYGVNS. This chain's CDR3 is CASSDRTGGQPQHF. Written as DNA, the CDR3 is TGTGCCAGCAGTGATAGGACAGGGGGTCAGCCCCAGCATTTT. Drawing the rest from reference TRBV25-1 and TRBJ1-5, the complete variable domain is EADIYQTPRYLVIGTGKKITLECSQTMGHDKMYWYQQDPGMELHLIHYSYGVNSTEKGDLSSESTVSRIRTEHFPLTLESARPSHTSQYLCASSDRTGGQPQHFGDGTRLSIL.

The chain carries TRBV7-2 and TRBJ1-3; D is unresolved. The germline V and J ends were trimmed by 5 bases and 2 bases, with 13 bases remaining between them. The CDR3 totals 15 residues. Germline V gene lookup returns CDR1 SGHTA and CDR2 FQGNSA. The CDR3, as DNA: TGTGCCAGCAGCCTCGGTGAGTGGGCTGGAAACACCATATATTTT. Translation gives CASSLGEWAGNTIYF.

In DNA, the CDR3 is TGTGCCAGTAGTATTGACAGGGTCGGGAACTATGGCTACACCTTC. Its protein is CASSIDRVGNYGYTF. The J gene is TRBJ1-2, the V gene TRBV19, with 7 bases that match TRBD1. This CDR3 has 15 amino acids. J lost 2 bases, V lost 3 bases, and 6 bases had no gene match. Per the germline V gene, CDR1 is LNHDA and CDR2 is SQIVND (reference sequence).

This rearrangement joins TRBV12-3 or TRBV12-4 to TRBJ2-2; D call uncertain. The CDR3 is made up of 13 amino acids. Between the trimmed V and J ends, which lost 3 bases and 7 bases, there was a span of 9 bases. CDR3 in amino acids: CASSLSSGGELFF. The CDR3 nucleotides are TGTGCCAGCAGTTTGTCATCGGGCGGGGAGCTGTTTTTT.